This T cell receptor (beta chain) stems from a study of cytomegalovirus exposure and HLA in healthy donors. Study details: The 120 validation repertoires were produced on the same platform as the roughly 700 repertoires of the first cohort. This was reported in a later analysis.

The CDR3 covers 16 residues. The germline CDR1 and CDR2 sequences are MGHRA and YSYEKL. Trimming removed 0 bases at V and 2 bases at J, with 12 bases between. General observations from the study: Cytomegalovirus association was assigned to more than 150 TCR beta chains. Most sequenced TCRs were rare (though some public TCRs occurred in many donors).

TCRdb's copy holds only in-frame clones and misses some; the assay was immunoSEQ multiplex PCR. Of 300,000 to 350,000 clones in the sample, approximately 88% were seen once. Of note for this clone: Antigen: not known.

Material for sequencing was PBMCs. The chain uses TRBV4-1 and TRBJ2-3; D might be TRBD1 (6 bases). This sequence originates from a man in his thirties or forties in good health and CMV-seronegative. The CDR3 spells CASSQDIGQYTDTQYF. The CDR3 bases are TGCGCCAGCAGCCAAGATATCGGACAGTACACAGATACGCAGTATTTT.